This T cell receptor beta chain is drawn from a study of blood T cell repertoires in COVID-19. Study-level background: The United States, Italy and Spain provided the acute and convalescent COVID-19 samples. Sources were T cells, B-cell-depleted T cells, or PBMCs; the material itself was cDNA or gDNA.

As handled by the study authors: Estimated nucleated cell counts came from reference gene primer amplification. Data came from immunoSEQ multiplex PCR; TCRdb stores just in-frame clones and leaves some out. V and J calls and clone size come straight from that table; D and trimming were deduced from the DNA. The table lists fewer than 400,000 clones, 85% of them singletons. This TCR was recovered from a woman aged 18-30 years with acute or convalescent COVID-19. The specimen sequenced was peripheral blood.

The CDR3 sequence is CASSYINSPLHF. In DNA form, the CDR3 reads TGTGCCAGCAGTTACATTAATTCACCCCTCCACTTT. This rearrangement joins TRBV12-3 or TRBV12-4 to TRBJ1-6; D unresolved. The CDR3 has 12 amino acids. V gave up 4 bases and J gave up 6 bases, with 4 bases separating them.